A single sample is the source of the 2 T cell receptor beta chains below, sequenced in a study of OX40 agonist ivuxolimab in advanced cancers. Libraries were prepared by immunoSEQ multiplex PCR; TCRdb keeps only in-frame clonotypes and omits some of them. The sample has tens of thousands of clones, about 90% seen once; the top ten hold about 3%. Source: CD4+ or CD8+ T cells sorted from blood, taken in a trial of the OX40 agonist ivuxolimab. These receptors were taken from an adult with an advanced solid tumor such as melanoma, head and neck, liver or kidney cancer.

CDR3 loop: CAWSPKLTSAHEQYF. The DNA of the CDR3 is TGTGCCTGGAGCCCAAAACTGACCAGCGCCCACGAGCAGTACTTC. J is TRBJ2-7 and V is TRBV30; D uncertain. The V end lost 3 bases, the J end lost 5 bases, and 20 bases lay between the germline ends. The CDR3 is 15 residues long. The germline gives CDR1 GTSNPN, CDR2 SVGIG (reference sequence).

The chain couples TRBV4-2 to TRBJ2-1; TRBD1 or TRBD2 may be the D gene (5 bases each). Germline CDR1 LGHNA, CDR2 YNFKEQ. The CDR3 sequence is 22 residues long. The V and J ends lost 1 base and 3 bases respectively, with 31 bases between them. This chain's CDR3 is CASSQAGWDSSVGVGVYNEQFF. CDR3 DNA sequence: TGTGCCAGCAGCCAAGCTGGCTGGGATAGTTCCGTGGGGGTGGGGGTCTACAATGAGCAGTTCTTC.